The next 30 T cell receptor beta chains were all read from a single sample in a study of control samples from healthy donors and cancer patients. The repertoire was sequenced with immunoSEQ multiplex PCR; TCRdb's copy has only in-frame clones and lacks some. This table holds about 100,000 clones, about 88% found once. Sequencing was performed on blood. These receptors were obtained from a woman aged 45-65 years in good health.

CDR3: CASSPLATSGVKSTDTQYF. For the CDR3, the DNA is TGTGCCAGCTCACCTTTGGCGACTAGCGGGGTGAAGAGCACAGATACGCAGTATTTT. The rearrangement joins TRBV18 to TRBJ2-3; 11 bases are a match to TRBD2. The CDR3 contains 19 residues. The junction had 11 bases not matched to a gene; V was cut back by 3 bases and J by 0 bases. Per the germline V gene, CDR1 is KGHSH and CDR2 is LQKENI.

This chain connects TRBV13 to TRBJ2-3, with 8 bases identical to TRBD1. Germline CDR1 reads PRHDT; CDR2 reads FYEKMQ (reference sequence). J gave up 0 bases and V 3 bases, and 5 bases lay outside the gene matches. This CDR3 is 16 amino acids long. The CDR3 loop is CASSFNDRGSTDTQYF. The CDR3 DNA follows: TGTGCCAGCAGCTTCAATGACAGGGGAAGCACAGATACGCAGTATTTT. The whole variable domain, filled in from reference TRBV13 and TRBJ2-3, reads AAGVIQSPRHLIKEKRETATLKCYPIPRHDTVYWYQQGPGQDPQFLISFYEKMQSDKGSIPDRFSAQQFSDYHSELNMSSLELGDSALYFCASSFNDRGSTDTQYFGPGTRLTVL.

In this sample, this clone turned up once. V and J are TRBV7-2 and TRBJ2-5, with TRBD2 identical over 9 bases. Germline assignment: CDR1 SGHTA and CDR2 FQGNSA. This CDR3 is 15 amino acids long. J was trimmed by 4 bases and V by 5 bases; bases with no gene match: 8. In DNA form, the CDR3 reads TGTGCCAGCAGCGATCGAACAGCGGGAGGAGAGACCCAGTACTTC. This gives the protein CASSDRTAGGETQYF.

This rearrangement joins TRBV13 to TRBJ2-3, with TRBD2 identical over 8 bases. The CDR3 is made up of 16 amino acids. Trimming took 5 bases from V and 5 from J; bases not matched to a gene: 12. Germline V lookup: CDR1 PRHDT, CDR2 FYEKMQ (reference sequence). The CDR3 DNA sequence: TGTGCCAGCAGCCTCCCCCCGGGGGGGCTGGAAGATACGCAGTATTTT. Translation: CASSLPPGGLEDTQYF. Supplemented by reference TRBV13 and TRBJ2-3, the full variable domain reads AAGVIQSPRHLIKEKRETATLKCYPIPRHDTVYWYQQGPGQDPQFLISFYEKMQSDKGSIPDRFSAQQFSDYHSELNMSSLELGDSALYFCASSLPPGGLEDTQYFGPGTRLTVL.

This clone was observed a few times. The chain links TRBV7-9 to TRBJ1-5; 9 bases agree with TRBD1. The CDR3 loop spans 12 amino acids. V shed 5 bases and J 12 bases; nucleotides not matched to a gene: 5. Germline V gene lookup returns CDR1 SEHNR and CDR2 FQNEAQ (reference sequence). The CDR3 sequence is CASSKRQGDQHF. CDR3 in DNA: TGTGCCAGCAGCAAGAGACAGGGGGACCAGCATTTT.

This clone was recorded a few times. This chain links TRBV6-2 or TRBV6-3 with TRBJ2-1; D gene unclear. Germline-derived CDR1 and CDR2 are MNHEY and SVGEGT. V was shortened by 0 bases and J by 12 bases, with 9 bases between the two germline ends. This CDR3 has 12 amino acids. CDR3 region: CASSYSVVGQFF. The CDR3 DNA follows: TGTGCCAGCAGTTACTCGGTAGTTGGGCAGTTCTTC.

This clone occurred a few times. The chain is built from TRBV7-2 and TRBJ2-3; D might be TRBD1 (5 bases). CDR1 and CDR2 (germline): SGHTA, FQGNSA. The length of the CDR3 is 15 residues. Deletions cut 1 base from V and 4 bases from J, with 12 bases between. CDR3 nucleotides: TGTGCCAGCAGCTTAGTGCGGAGCAGGGCAGATACGCAGTATTTT. Translating it yields CASSLVRSRADTQYF.

This rearrangement joins TRBV15 to TRBJ1-1; perhaps TRBD1 as D (5 bases). The length of the CDR3 is 14 residues. The V end was cut by 4 bases, the J end by 0 bases, with 9 bases between. Germline CDR1 LNHNV, CDR2 YYDKDF (reference sequence). The CDR3 coding sequence is TGTGCCACCAGCATAGACAGTCTGAACACTGAAGCTTTCTTT. The encoded protein is CATSIDSLNTEAFF.

This chain uses TRBV7-3 with TRBJ1-2; no definite D call. V was clipped by 5 bases and J by 5 bases, with 15 bases between them. The CDR3 runs 14 residues. CDR1 is SGHTA and CDR2 is FQGTGA in the germline V gene. This CDR3 reads CASSPDATGYGYTF. CDR3 coding DNA: TGTGCCAGCAGCCCAGACGCAACTGGGTATGGCTACACCTTC.

This clone was seen a handful of times. The chain has TRBV7-9 and TRBJ2-1; the match to TRBD2 covers 10 bases. Germline CDR1 reads SEHNR; CDR2 reads FQNEAQ (reference sequence). The J segment lost 7 bases and the V segment lost 1 base, leaving 4 bases of the junction unmatched. The CDR3 is 15 amino acids. The CDR3 DNA is TGTGCCAGCAGCTTAGGTGCTAGCGGGAGTAATGAGCAGTTCTTC. Translation: CASSLGASGSNEQFF.

The chain combines TRBV9 with TRBJ1-1, with D maybe TRBD1 (5 bases). This CDR3 has 13 residues. V lost 3 bases and J lost 5, with 11 bases in between. Germline CDR1 is SGDLS and CDR2 is YYNGEE. The CDR3 DNA reads as TGTGCCAGCAGCGCCGGGGGAGGGACTGAAGCTTTCTTT. Protein sequence: CASSAGGGTEAFF.

The CDR3 DNA reads TGCGCCAGCAGCCAACCACTAGGGGCCGGGGAGCTGTTTTTT. Its protein product is CASSQPLGAGELFF. The chain combines TRBV4-1 with TRBJ2-2, with D perhaps being TRBD1 or TRBD2 (5 bases each). Germline V lookup: CDR1 MGHRA, CDR2 YSYEKL. This CDR3 comprises 14 residues. Trimming removed 2 bases from V and 6 bases from J, with 10 bases in between.

The J gene is TRBJ2-3, the V gene TRBV20-1; TRBD2 might be the D (6 bases). The CDR3 runs to 15 residues. Germline V gene data show CDR1 as DFQATT and CDR2 as SNEGSKA (reference sequence). Trimming stripped 4 bases from V and 0 bases from J, with 14 bases between. CDR3 in amino acids: CSAIERAISTDTQYF. CDR3 nucleotide sequence: TGCAGTGCTATTGAGCGGGCCATAAGCACAGATACGCAGTATTTT.

The CDR3: CASSPRGTAENTEAFF. Here the CDR3 DNA reads TGTGCCAGCTCACCGCGTGGGACAGCAGAGAACACTGAAGCTTTCTTT. The rearrangement joins TRBV18 to TRBJ1-1; 7 bases align to TRBD1. The CDR3 runs to 16 residues. Germline V gene data show CDR1 as KGHSH and CDR2 as LQKENI. V gave up 3 bases and J gave up 1 base; unmatched junction bases: 8.

The J gene is TRBJ2-7, the V gene TRBV30; D might be TRBD1 or TRBD2, each matching 5 bases. CDR1 and CDR2 from the germline V gene are GTSNPN and SVGIG (reference sequence). The CDR3 length is 16 residues. The V gene lost 0 bases and the J gene lost 3 bases, with 18 bases spanning the gap. The CDR3 is CAWSVRVEGGGYEQYF. The CDR3 coding sequence is TGTGCCTGGAGTGTACGGGTTGAGGGTGGGGGCTACGAGCAGTACTTC.

The CDR3 protein is CASSYENYEQYF. CDR3 DNA: TGTGCCAGCAGTTACGAGAACTACGAGCAGTACTTC. The gene calls are TRBV6-2 or TRBV6-3 and TRBJ2-7; no firm D call. In germline, CDR1 is MNHEY, CDR2 SVGEGT. V gave up 2 bases and J gave up 3 bases, with 5 bases separating them. The CDR3 sequence is 12 residues long.

This clone was counted a single time. The chain links TRBV19 to TRBJ2-5; TRBD1 is a possible D gene (6 bases). The germline CDR1 and CDR2 sequences are LNHDA and SQIVND (reference sequence). CDR3 length: 13 amino acids. V lost 10 bases, J lost 7 bases, and 19 bases lay in between. The CDR3 region is CATSDSSLRTQYF. The CDR3 DNA sequence: TGTGCCACTTCGGACAGTAGCCTTCGGACCCAGTACTTC.

The rearrangement uses TRBV4-3 and TRBJ2-1; D unclear. Trimming removed 4 bases at V and 0 bases at J, with 1 base between. The germline V gene encodes CDR1 LGHNA and CDR2 YSLEER. The CDR3 totals 12 residues. DNA of the CDR3: TGCGCCAGCAGCCCCTCCTACAATGAGCAGTTCTTC. Amino acid sequence: CASSPSYNEQFF.

The chain carries TRBV4-1 and TRBJ1-1; D is unresolved. V lost 0 bases and J 4 bases, leaving 9 bases between the germline ends. This CDR3 has 14 residues. CDR1 and CDR2 from the germline V gene are MGHRA and YSYEKL. CDR3: CASSQDTLGTEAFF. As DNA, the CDR3 is TGCGCCAGCAGCCAAGATACATTGGGCACTGAAGCTTTCTTT.

This sequence joins TRBV30 and TRBJ2-3; TRBD1 matches 8 bases. Germline V gene data show CDR1 as GTSNPN and CDR2 as SVGIG (reference sequence). J gave up 9 bases and V 1 base, and 9 bases lay outside the gene matches. CDR3 length: 14 residues. CDR3 region: CAWSAGTGGSTQYF. DNA for the CDR3: TGTGCCTGGAGTGCTGGGACAGGAGGATCCACGCAGTATTTT.

This sequence joins TRBV18 and TRBJ2-7; maybe TRBD2 (6 bases). Trimming took 3 bases from V and 1 from J, leaving 7 bases between them. The CDR3 contains 13 residues. CDR1 and CDR2 from the germline V gene are KGHSH and LQKENI. CDR3 region: CASSPTSSYEQYV. DNA for the CDR3: TGTGCCAGCTCACCGACTAGTTCCTACGAGCAGTACGTC.

This clone was observed a few times. This sequence joins TRBV28 and TRBJ2-2; D is unresolved. V was shortened by 8 bases and J by 3 bases, with 10 bases between the two germline ends. The CDR3 consists of 13 residues. CDR1 and CDR2 (germline): MDHEN, SYDVKM. The CDR3 protein is CASYVKDTGELFF. The CDR3 coding sequence is TGTGCCAGCTACGTAAAGGACACCGGGGAGCTGTTTTTT.

DNA of the CDR3: TGTGCCAGCAGTTATACACCCGGTGGCACAGATACGCAGTATTTT. Translating it yields CASSYTPGGTDTQYF. This chain links TRBV6-5 with TRBJ2-3; D uncertain. Trimming stripped 3 bases from V and 1 base from J, with 11 bases between. Germline V lookup: CDR1 MNHEY, CDR2 SVGAGI. The CDR3 runs 15 residues.

CDR3: CASSIGIKTNEQFF. CDR3 DNA: TGTGCCAGTAGTATAGGTATAAAAACGAATGAGCAGTTCTTC. This chain uses TRBV19 with TRBJ2-1; unclear D gene. The V gene's germline CDR1 is LNHDA and CDR2 SQIVND (reference sequence). V shed 1 base and J shed 7 bases, with 11 bases lying between them. The CDR3 loop spans 14 amino acids.

The rearrangement uses TRBV7-8 and TRBJ1-1; 8 bases are a match to TRBD1. The CDR3 sequence is 13 residues long. Germline CDR1 and CDR2: SGHVS and FQNEAQ. V lost 5 bases, J lost 5 bases, and 4 bases stayed unmatched. The CDR3 DNA is TGTGCCAGCAGCCAGGGGGCAGGGACTGAAGCTTTCTTT. Translated: CASSQGAGTEAFF.

V gene TRBV29-1 combines with J gene TRBJ2-3; 9 nucleotides align to TRBD2. CDR1 is SQVTM, CDR2 ANQGSEA, per germline. With V trimmed by 6 bases and J by 4 bases, 5 bases remained unmatched. The CDR3 is 13 amino acids. The CDR3 here is CSVAGGSADTQYF. The CDR3 DNA sequence: TGCAGCGTGGCGGGGGGGTCTGCAGATACGCAGTATTTT.

The J gene is TRBJ2-1, the V gene TRBV7-8, with TRBD2 matching 8 bases. The V gene's germline CDR1 is SGHVS and CDR2 FQNEAQ. Trimming took 1 base from V and 8 from J; bases not matched to a gene: 4. There are 14 residues in the CDR3. The CDR3 loop reads CASSLDSGKYEQFF. In nucleotides, the CDR3 is TGTGCCAGCAGCTTAGATAGCGGGAAATATGAGCAGTTCTTC.

The chain couples TRBV7-3 to TRBJ2-2; D unresolved. The CDR3 extends over 17 amino acids. Germline V gene sequence: CDR1 SGHTA, CDR2 FQGTGA. Trimming stripped 5 bases from V and 0 bases from J, with 16 bases between. The CDR3 DNA reads TGTGCCAGCAGCCAACCTAGAAACCTCGCGAACACCGGGGAGCTGTTTTTT. Translation gives CASSQPRNLANTGELFF.

The chain couples TRBV4-1 to TRBJ1-4, with unresolved D. V dropped 4 bases and J dropped 4 bases, with 10 bases sitting between them. CDR3 length: 14 amino acids. CDR1 and CDR2 (germline): MGHRA, YSYEKL. The CDR3 DNA follows: TGCGCCAGCAGCCCTGGACGGAGTAATGAAAAACTGTTTTTT. Its translation is CASSPGRSNEKLFF.

This sequence joins TRBV19 and TRBJ2-7; a possible D gene is TRBD2 (6 bases). The V and J ends lost 7 bases and 2 bases respectively, with 12 bases between them. The germline CDR1 and CDR2 sequences are LNHDA and SQIVND (reference sequence). CDR3 length: 13 amino acids. The CDR3 coding sequence is TGTGCCAGTACCCCCCGCGGGGCCTACGAGCAGTACTTC. Translation gives CASTPRGAYEQYF. Full variable domain (remainder filled in from reference TRBV19 and TRBJ2-7): DGGITQSPKYLFRKEGQNVTLSCEQNLNHDAMYWYRQDPGQGLRLIYYSQIVNDFQKGDIAEGYSVSREKKESFPLTVTSAQKNPTAFYLCASTPRGAYEQYFGPGTRLTVT.